The 26 T cell receptor beta chains presented below share a single source sample, sequenced in a study of T-cell reconstitution after alpha-beta-depleted transplantation in children. Construction of the TCRbeta library involved unique molecular identifiers. TCRdb reprocessed the PCR reads with MiXCR, giving one entry per CDR3 protein. The sample yields some 640,000 distinct CDR3 sequences, around 17% seen once. Sequenced here: PBMCs from the stem cell graft donor, sampled from the stem cell graft. These receptors were taken from a human donor who donated a stem cell graft to a child with acute myeloid leukemia.

Only a few counts were recorded for this clonotype. J is TRBJ2-3 and V is TRBV12-3 or TRBV12-4, with 10 bases lining up with TRBD1. The CDR3 extends over 17 amino acids. The V gene end was trimmed by 4 bases and the J gene end by 2 bases; junction bases not matched to a gene: 9. CDR3 DNA sequence: TGTGCCAGCAGTTCCGGGACAGGGGCCTTTAACACAGATACGCAGTATTTT. Translating it yields CASSSGTGAFNTDTQYF.

This clonotype was counted at least ten times. The J gene is TRBJ1-2, the V gene TRBV7-2, with D maybe TRBD1 (6 bases). This CDR3 spans 14 amino acids. CDR1 and CDR2 from the germline V gene are SGHTA and FQGNSA. Trimming pared 4 bases from V and 5 bases from J, leaving 14 bases between. The CDR3 protein is CASSSSQGLYGYTF. The CDR3 DNA sequence: TGTGCCAGCAGCTCGTCACAGGGACTGTATGGCTACACCTTC. The full variable domain, with the rest looked up from reference TRBV7-2 and TRBJ1-2, is GAGVSQSPSNKVTEKGKDVELRCDPISGHTALYWYRQSLGQGLEFLIYFQGNSAPDKSGLPSDRFSAERTGGSVSTLTIQRTQQEDSAVYLCASSSSQGLYGYTFGSGTRLTVV.

This clonotype was seen at least ten times. The chain combines TRBV7-2 with TRBJ2-5, with 8 bases matching TRBD1. The CDR3 is 15 residues long. The germline V gene encodes CDR1 SGHTA and CDR2 FQGNSA. Trimming at V came to 5 bases and at J to 2 bases, leaving 7 bases not matched to a gene. CDR3 sequence (DNA): TGTGCCAGCAGCCCAGAATACAGGGGGCAAGAGACCCAGTACTTC. This sequence encodes CASSPEYRGQETQYF.

This clonotype came up a few times. The rearrangement links TRBV9 to TRBJ2-7; weak D call: TRBD1 (5 bases). The V and J ends lost 4 bases and 3 bases respectively, with 17 bases between them. Germline CDR1 and CDR2: SGDLS and YYNGEE. The CDR3 has 15 residues. The CDR3 is CASSKDSQPFYEQYF. In DNA, the CDR3 is TGTGCCAGCAGCAAAGACAGCCAGCCCTTCTACGAGCAGTACTTC.

The chain combines TRBV7-3 with TRBJ2-2; 15 bases map to TRBD2. The CDR3 consists of 17 residues. CDR1 is SGHTA, CDR2 FQGTGA, per germline. V trimming: 6 bases; J trimming: 5 bases; junction bases outside the gene matches: 7. CDR3 DNA: TGTGCCAGCAGTCGGACTAGCGGGGGGGGATGGACCGGGGAGCTGTTTTTT. This codes for CASSRTSGGGWTGELFF.

The V and J genes are TRBV25-1 and TRBJ1-2; D is uncertain. Trimming shortened V by 7 bases and J by 4 bases, and 10 bases separated the two germline ends. CDR3 length equals 12 residues. Germline V gene data show CDR1 as MGHDK and CDR2 as SYGVNS. In DNA, the CDR3 is TGTGCCAGCAAGGACGGCTCCTATGGCTACACCTTC. It translates to CASKDGSYGYTF.

There are a few counts of this clonotype. The rearrangement joins TRBV11-2 to TRBJ1-5; no reliable D call. CDR1 SGHAT and CDR2 FQNNGV come from the germline V gene. Trimming removed 5 bases from V and 5 bases from J, with 13 bases in between. The CDR3 extends over 14 amino acids. This chain's CDR3 is CASSPNRGDQPQHF. CDR3 in DNA: TGTGCCAGCAGCCCTAATCGAGGCGATCAGCCCCAGCATTTT.

This clonotype was counted at least ten times. The genes are TRBV12-3 or TRBV12-4 and TRBJ1-2; 8 bases agree with TRBD1. Trimming cost V 8 bases and J 6 bases; bases outside gene matches: 8. CDR3 size: 13 residues. The CDR3, as DNA: TGTGCCAGCTCAGGGGGCCGGATTGATGGCTACACCTTC. Protein product: CASSGGRIDGYTF.

The chain carries TRBV6-1 and TRBJ2-1, with a weak D call TRBD2 (6 bases). V shed 6 bases and J shed 3 bases, with 18 bases lying between them. The CDR3 spans 16 residues. Germline-derived CDR1 and CDR2 are MNHNS and SASEGT. CDR3 DNA sequence: TGTGCCAGCAGCCACATCCCGGAGGGCATCTACAATGAGCAGTTCTTC. Protein sequence: CASSHIPEGIYNEQFF.

The sample holds many counts of this clonotype. The chain is built from TRBV20-1 and TRBJ2-3, with a tentative D call TRBD2 (5 bases). V was shortened by 6 bases and J by 2 bases, with 12 bases between the two germline ends. The CDR3 contains 13 residues. Germline values: CDR1 DFQATT, CDR2 SNEGSKA (reference sequence). For the CDR3, the DNA is TGCAGTGCGTGGCTAGCCGCCACAGATACGCAGTATTTT. Encoded protein: CSAWLAATDTQYF.

The chain joins TRBV4-1 to TRBJ1-2; no firm D call. Germline-derived CDR1 and CDR2 are MGHRA and YSYEKL. V was cut by 1 base and J by 8 bases, with 11 bases left in between. The CDR3 totals 13 residues. In DNA, the CDR3 is TGCGCCAGCAGCCAAGCGGTCTCTGAGGGCTACACCTTC. This translates into CASSQAVSEGYTF.

This clonotype was detected many times. V and J are TRBV10-3 and TRBJ1-6; possibly TRBD1 for D (6 bases). Per germline, CDR1 ENHRY and CDR2 SYGVKD. Trimming took off 8 bases at V and 8 bases at J, with 19 bases between the two ends. The CDR3 consists of 15 residues. The CDR3 bases are TGTGCCATCTGTCAGCAGGGGCCGGAATATTCACCCCTCCACTTT. It encodes CAICQQGPEYSPLHF.

The sample holds many counts of this clonotype. The rearrangement links TRBV20-1 to TRBJ2-3; possibly TRBD1 or TRBD2 for D (5 bases each). V was clipped by 6 bases and J by 5 bases, with 21 bases between them. This CDR3 is built from 15 residues. Germline V gene lookup returns CDR1 DFQATT and CDR2 SNEGSKA (reference sequence). CDR3 DNA sequence: TGCAGTGCCCCGAACCCAATCCCTGGGGGAGATACGCAGTATTTT. This encodes CSAPNPIPGGDTQYF.

This chain links TRBV5-6 with TRBJ2-1; unclear D gene. V was clipped by 4 bases and J by 4 bases, with 15 bases between them. Germline values: CDR1 SGHDT, CDR2 YYEEEE. The CDR3 has 15 amino acids. CDR3 region: CASSPTPRWYNEQFF. CDR3 bases: TGTGCCAGCAGCCCGACTCCTCGGTGGTACAATGAGCAGTTCTTC.

This clonotype has at least ten counts. The chain's CDR3 is CASSHSTGEGLEAFF. CDR3 bases: TGCGCCAGCAGCCACTCTACAGGGGAAGGGCTTGAAGCTTTCTTT. V is TRBV4-3 and J is TRBJ1-1, with 7 bases matching TRBD1. J was trimmed by 7 bases and V by 3 bases; bases with no gene match: 11. Germline assignment: CDR1 LGHNA and CDR2 YSLEER. The CDR3 has 15 residues.

For the CDR3, the DNA is TGTGCCAGCAGTTCGAAAGGGGTCGGTTCCTACGAGCAGTACGTC. This translates into CASSSKGVGSYEQYV. V gene TRBV7-9 combines with J gene TRBJ2-7; TRBD1 is a possible D gene (5 bases). CDR3 length: 15 amino acids. Germline V gene sequence: CDR1 SEHNR, CDR2 FQNEAQ (reference sequence). V shed 6 bases and J shed 1 base, with 16 bases lying between them.

This clonotype was picked up many times. The V gene is TRBV5-6, the J gene TRBJ2-1; no definite D call. Germline V gene data show CDR1 as SGHDT and CDR2 as YYEEEE. The CDR3 is made up of 14 amino acids. The V end was cut by 2 bases, the J end by 6 bases, with 12 bases between. This CDR3 is CASSFYSEINEQFF. The CDR3 nucleotides are TGTGCCAGCAGCTTTTACAGCGAGATCAATGAGCAGTTCTTC.

The V gene is TRBV7-2, the J gene TRBJ2-2, with D possibly being TRBD1 (6 bases). CDR3 size: 15 residues. Germline assignment: CDR1 SGHTA and CDR2 FQGNSA. Between the trimmed V and J ends, which lost 5 bases and 0 bases, there was a span of 10 bases. The CDR3 bases are TGTGCCAGCAGCGCTCGACAGGCGAACACCGGGGAGCTGTTTTTT. Encoded protein: CASSARQANTGELFF.

Many counts were recorded for this clonotype. The chain employs TRBV29-1 and TRBJ2-5; 7 nucleotides align to TRBD1. The V gene's germline CDR1 is SQVTM and CDR2 ANQGSEA. This CDR3 is built from 14 residues. V lost 3 bases, J lost 1 base, and 5 bases stayed unmatched. CDR3 sequence: CSVDLGQSQETQYF. CDR3 sequence (DNA): TGCAGCGTTGATTTGGGACAGAGCCAAGAGACCCAGTACTTC. The whole variable domain, filled in from reference TRBV29-1 and TRBJ2-5, reads SAVISQKPSRDICQRGTSLTIQCQVDSQVTMMFWYRQQPGQSLTLIATANQGSEATYESGFVIDKFPISRPNLTFSTLTVSNMSPEDSSIYLCSVDLGQSQETQYFGPGTRLLVL.

This clonotype was seen ten or more times. The CDR3 reads CASTAGTRNTEAFF. DNA of the CDR3: TGTGCCAGCACCGCAGGGACTCGGAACACTGAAGCTTTCTTT. J is TRBJ1-1 and V is TRBV6-1; maybe TRBD1 (5 bases). The V and J ends lost 7 bases and 1 base respectively, with 13 bases between them. The CDR3 sequence is 14 residues long. Germline V gene sequence: CDR1 MNHNS, CDR2 SASEGT.

This clonotype was detected only once. This clone may be a read error of a much larger clone one base away. The gene calls are TRBV20-1 and TRBJ2-7; a weak D match, TRBD1 (6 bases). CDR3 length: 13 amino acids. From germline, CDR1 is DFQATT and CDR2 SNEGSKA (reference sequence). Trimming removed 5 bases at V and 0 bases at J, with 11 bases between. The CDR3 region is CSAANRASYEQYV. CDR3 nucleotide sequence: TGCAGTGCTGCGAACAGGGCCTCCTACGAGCAGTACGTC.

V gene TRBV9 combines with J gene TRBJ2-1; tentatively, D is TRBD2 (5 bases). Germline V CDR1 and CDR2: SGDLS, YYNGEE. This CDR3 is 14 amino acids long. With 4 bases removed from V and 10 bases from J, the gap between germline ends came to 18 bases. CDR3 coding DNA: TGTGCCAGCAGCAGGGCAGCGGTCACCCAAGAGCAGTTCTTC. Translating it yields CASSRAAVTQEQFF.

This clonotype has a count of ten or more. This chain links TRBV12-3 or TRBV12-4 with TRBJ2-2; either TRBD1 or TRBD2 may fit D (5 bases each). The CDR3 totals 15 residues. V was shortened by 6 bases and J by 2 bases, with 13 bases between the two germline ends. The CDR3 region is CASSIPGPNTGELFF. CDR3 coding DNA: TGTGCCAGCAGCATCCCGGGACCCAACACCGGGGAGCTGTTTTTT.

This clonotype was seen only a few times. The chain carries TRBV5-1 and TRBJ1-1; 11 bases are shared with TRBD1. The CDR3 consists of 16 residues. With V trimmed by 4 bases and J by 4 bases, 9 bases remained unmatched. Per germline, CDR1 SGHRS and CDR2 YFSETQ. DNA for the CDR3: TGCGCCAGCAGCCATCAGACCGGGACAGGGGGCACTGAAGCTTTCTTT. Translated, it gives CASSHQTGTGGTEAFF.

This clonotype was detected many times. The CDR3: CSVRDRGPGELFF. The CDR3 bases are TGCAGCGTTCGGGACAGGGGGCCCGGGGAGCTGTTTTTT. V and J are TRBV29-1 and TRBJ2-2; 12 nucleotides line up with TRBD1. Germline-derived CDR1 and CDR2 are SQVTM and ANQGSEA. The CDR3 covers 13 residues. The J segment lost 6 bases and the V segment lost 5 bases, leaving 1 base of the junction unmatched.

V and J are TRBV10-1 and TRBJ2-5; no clear D gene. V shed 5 bases and J shed 1 base, with 14 bases lying between them. Per germline, CDR1 WNHNN and CDR2 SYGVQD (reference sequence). The CDR3 is 15 residues long. CDR3 coding DNA: TGCGCCAGCAGTAGAGACACGCAGACCCAAGAGACCCAGTACTTC. It specifies CASSRDTQTQETQYF.